This T cell receptor beta chain was captured by sequencing in a study of blood T cell repertoires in COVID-19 (dated by TCRdb to the early 2020s). Looking at the study overall: Samples covering the acute and convalescent phases of COVID-19 were provided by collaborators in the United States, Italy and Spain. Where HLA class I and class II types were available, the types were taken from metadata supplied by the sample provider, not from assay-based typing. The repertoires were released in a freely available public database intended as a resource for research on the immune response to SARS-CoV-2. The prospective study material was composed of cDNA or gDNA derived from T cells, B-cell-depleted T cells, or PBMCs. The samples were drawn from the first 160 participants of the ongoing ImmuneRACE study and from some 1,300 subjects provided by 6 global collaborators. Deeply sampled blood TCRbeta repertoires from subjects exposed to, actively infected with, or recovered from COVID-19 were included in the dataset. A de-identified subject ID, COVID-19 status, age in years and sex were almost always included in the sample metadata.

On this clone: It has no known antigen specificity. Base qualities are missing; no much larger clone stands one base away.

In Seattle, one collaborating source enrolled patients while the infection was active and tracked those patients longitudinally over the course of disease. Collaborating institutions collected whole blood in K2EDTA tubes following their own protocols. For TCRbeta analysis, collaborators shipped samples as frozen whole blood, isolated PBMCs, or DNA extracted from either of those sample types. TCRbeta CDR3 regions were amplified from genomic DNA using the immunoSEQ Assay, a bias-controlled multiplex PCR. The study's processing was this. The number of nucleated cells in each sample was estimated by amplification of reference gene primers within the assay. To quantify the absolute abundance of each unique TCRbeta CDR3 rearrangement, sequence reads were collapsed and filtered. Productive Simpson clonality was computed per sample as the square root of Simpson's diversity index over productive rearrangements. The immuneACCESS repertoire file appears here via TCRdb, limited to in-frame rearrangements. These files lack a portion of the clones; in checked studies, under half of the deficit traces to unresolved V genes, and the cause of the others is not known. That table furnishes V, J and clone size, whereas the DNA furnished D and trimming. The sample table holds roughly 320,000 clones, of which approximately 89% were seen once. The ten largest clonotypes hold 1.5% to 2% of the sample.

General conclusions and limits of the study: The amount of clinical and demographic metadata varied by source and participant and was provided uncurated.

CDR1 MNHEY and CDR2 SMNVEV are derived from the germline V gene (reference sequence). V and J lose 11 bases and 2 bases, and a span of 15 bases separates them. The CDR3 measures 13 amino acids from cysteine to phenylalanine. Just CDR3 DNA is preserved here, 39 bases in frame from base 1. The chain was built from TRBV27 and TRBJ2-5, with TRBD2 as a weak D call on 6 bases. The sequence came from a woman aged 25 to 45 with COVID-19, enrolled during active disease. The specimen was peripheral blood. The CDR3 protein: CAASRGLQETQYF. The bases read TGTGCCGCGAGTAGGGGACTGCAAGAGACCCAGTACTTC.